The 6 T cell receptor beta chains listed next were all sequenced from one sample in a study of multiple sclerosis patients with progressive multifocal leukoencephalopathy. TCRdb's table, derived via immunoSEQ multiplex PCR, lists solely in-frame clones and lacks some. The sample has 30,000 or so clones; around 90% are singletons. Time point of the sample: less than 15 months of natalizumab therapy. The specimen comprised PBMCs, sampled from a patient treated with natalizumab. The receptors were sampled from a human donor with multiple sclerosis.

The genes are TRBV28 and TRBJ1-6; the D gene is possibly TRBD1 (6 bases). The germline V gene has CDR1 MDHEN and CDR2 SYDVKM. V dropped 6 bases and J dropped 0 bases, with 12 bases sitting between them. The CDR3 has 16 amino acids. The CDR3 region has the DNA TGTGCCAGCAGAGGGGGGCTCAGCTCCTATAATTCACCCCTCCACTTT. This encodes CASRGGLSSYNSPLHF.

This chain links TRBV7-6 with TRBJ2-3; 13 bases are a match to TRBD2. This CDR3 region has 17 residues. In germline, CDR1 is SGHVS, CDR2 FNYEAQ. Trimming removed 4 bases from V and 0 bases from J; junction bases left unmatched: 4. The CDR3 is CASSSLLAGGSTDTQYF. The CDR3 region has the DNA TGTGCCAGCAGCTCCTTACTAGCGGGGGGGAGCACAGATACGCAGTATTTT.

This clone appeared once. The V and J genes are TRBV7-3 and TRBJ2-2; TRBD2 matches 9 bases. After removal of 5 bases from V and 8 bases from J, the junction contained 9 bases not matched to a gene. The CDR3 is made up of 15 amino acids. From germline, CDR1 is SGHTA and CDR2 FQGTGA. CDR3 sequence reads: CASSPPGLAFGELFF. CDR3 DNA: TGTGCCAGCAGCCCTCCGGGACTAGCTTTTGGGGAGCTGTTTTTT.

The chain uses TRBV14 and TRBJ1-6, with no clear D. CDR3 size: 15 residues. In germline, CDR1 is SGHDN, CDR2 FVKESK. Trimming took off 4 bases at V and 6 bases at J, with 13 bases between the two ends. CDR3 sequence reads: CASSPPPRGNSPLHF. DNA for the CDR3: TGTGCCAGCAGCCCTCCGCCGCGGGGTAATTCACCCCTCCACTTT.

This chain uses TRBV7-9 with TRBJ2-1; 7 bases fit TRBD1. CDR3 length: 12 residues. The ends lost 4 bases at V and 7 bases at J; junction bases unmatched: 1. Germline CDR1 and CDR2: SEHNR and FQNEAQ (reference sequence). The CDR3 is CASSSDRNEQFF. CDR3 nucleotides: TGTGCCAGCAGCTCGGACAGGAATGAGCAGTTCTTC.

In nucleotides, the CDR3 is TGTGCCAGCAGCTCCTTCCTAAACACTGAAGCTTTCTTT. Translated, it gives CASSSFLNTEAFF. The J gene is TRBJ1-1, the V gene TRBV7-2; D unclear. Trimming took off 4 bases at V and 2 bases at J, with 8 bases between the two ends. The CDR3 loop spans 13 amino acids. Germline V gives CDR1 SGHTA, CDR2 FQGNSA.